This paragraph reports one TCR beta chain. Its antigen is unidentified. This record comes from a study of response to subunit inactivated influenza vaccine. From the RT-PCR reads, TCRdb called clonotypes with MiXCR, one entry per CDR3 protein. The profile shows a few hundred thousand distinct CDR3 sequences, 6.5% to 8% of them singletons. Study-level findings and limits: New T cells are recruited in small numbers by each seasonal influenza vaccination, according to the authors' suggestion.

V was cut by 5 bases and J by 12 bases, with 17 bases left in between. CDR3 length equals 13 residues. CDR1 SEHNR and CDR2 FQNEAQ come from the germline V gene (reference sequence). The chain combines TRBV7-9 with TRBJ2-1; D perhaps matches TRBD1 (6 bases). The receptor comes from a man between 50 and 75 years old who received an inactivated influenza vaccine. The specimen was PBMCs from blood, collected approximately 25 months after vaccination. CDR3: CASSGNRVFGQFF. CDR3 nucleotide sequence: TGTGCCAGCAGCGGCAACAGGGTATTTGGGCAGTTCTTC.